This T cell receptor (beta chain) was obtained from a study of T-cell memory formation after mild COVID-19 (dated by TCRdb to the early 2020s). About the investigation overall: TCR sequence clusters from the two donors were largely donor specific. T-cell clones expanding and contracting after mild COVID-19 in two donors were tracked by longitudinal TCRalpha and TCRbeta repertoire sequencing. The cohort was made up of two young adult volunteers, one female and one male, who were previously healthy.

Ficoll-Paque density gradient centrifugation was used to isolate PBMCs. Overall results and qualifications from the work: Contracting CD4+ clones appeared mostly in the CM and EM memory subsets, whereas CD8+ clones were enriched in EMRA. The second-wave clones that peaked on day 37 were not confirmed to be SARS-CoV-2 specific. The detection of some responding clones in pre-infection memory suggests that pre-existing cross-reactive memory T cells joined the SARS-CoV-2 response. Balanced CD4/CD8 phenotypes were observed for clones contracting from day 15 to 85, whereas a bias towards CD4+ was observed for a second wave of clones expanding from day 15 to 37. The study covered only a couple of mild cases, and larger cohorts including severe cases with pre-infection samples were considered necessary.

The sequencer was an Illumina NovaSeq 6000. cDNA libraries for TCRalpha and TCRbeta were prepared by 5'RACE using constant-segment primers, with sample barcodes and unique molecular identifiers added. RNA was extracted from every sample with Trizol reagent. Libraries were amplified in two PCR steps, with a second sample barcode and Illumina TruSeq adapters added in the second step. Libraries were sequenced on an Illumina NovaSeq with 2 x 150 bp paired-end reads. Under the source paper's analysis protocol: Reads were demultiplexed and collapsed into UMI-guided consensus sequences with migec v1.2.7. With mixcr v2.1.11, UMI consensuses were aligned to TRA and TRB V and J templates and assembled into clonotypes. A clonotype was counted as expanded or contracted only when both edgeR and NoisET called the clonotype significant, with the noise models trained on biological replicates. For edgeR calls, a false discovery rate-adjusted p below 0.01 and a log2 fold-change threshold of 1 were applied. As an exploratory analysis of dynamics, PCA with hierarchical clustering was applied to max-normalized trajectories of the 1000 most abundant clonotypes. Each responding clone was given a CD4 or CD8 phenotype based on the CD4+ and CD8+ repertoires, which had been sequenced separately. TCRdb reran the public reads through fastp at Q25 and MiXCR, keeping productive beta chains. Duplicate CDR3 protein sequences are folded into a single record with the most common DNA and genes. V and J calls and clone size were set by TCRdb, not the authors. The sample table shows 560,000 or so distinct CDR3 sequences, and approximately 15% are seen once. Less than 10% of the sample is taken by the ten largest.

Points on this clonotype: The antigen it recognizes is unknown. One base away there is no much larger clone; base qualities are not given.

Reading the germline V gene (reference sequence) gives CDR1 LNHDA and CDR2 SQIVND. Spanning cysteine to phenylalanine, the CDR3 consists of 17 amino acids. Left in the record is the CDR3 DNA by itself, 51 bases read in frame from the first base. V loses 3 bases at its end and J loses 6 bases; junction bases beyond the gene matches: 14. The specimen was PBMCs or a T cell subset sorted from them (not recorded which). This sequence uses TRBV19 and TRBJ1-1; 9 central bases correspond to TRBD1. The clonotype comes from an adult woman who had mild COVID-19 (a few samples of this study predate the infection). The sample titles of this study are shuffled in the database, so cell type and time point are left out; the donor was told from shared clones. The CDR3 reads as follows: CASSIDGTGFTGAEAFF. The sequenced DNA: TGTGCCAGTAGTATTGACGGGACAGGGTTTACGGGGGCTGAAGCTTTCTTT.